The present T cell receptor (beta chain) was sequenced within a study of shared clonotypes between healthy human individuals. A word on this clone: Its cognate antigen is unknown.

Naive-designated CD8 cells lacked CD45RO, were positively enriched for CCR7, and omitted terminally differentiated effector memory CD45RA+ cells. Every contributor of samples was a Caucasian grown-up residing in Nashville, Tennessee. Germline CDR1 MNHEY, CDR2 SVGAGI. The V and J ends lost 5 bases and 0 bases respectively, with 11 bases between them. This CDR3 comprises 15 residues. Profiled with immunoSEQ multiplex PCR; TCRdb holds only in-frame clones, not every one. The top ten clones hold around 1.1% of a sample with just over 2,000,000 clones, just under 95% of them seen once. Overall study findings and caveats: An effect of sequencing depth on clonotype sharing among donors was expected.

This rearrangement joins TRBV6-5 to TRBJ2-1; D gene ambiguous. The sequence was obtained from a young man in good health. Source material: naive CD8+ T cells sorted from blood. CDR3 DNA sequence: TGTGCCAGCAGTCATAGACCGAGCTCCTACAATGAGCAGTTCTTC. It encodes CASSHRPSSYNEQFF.